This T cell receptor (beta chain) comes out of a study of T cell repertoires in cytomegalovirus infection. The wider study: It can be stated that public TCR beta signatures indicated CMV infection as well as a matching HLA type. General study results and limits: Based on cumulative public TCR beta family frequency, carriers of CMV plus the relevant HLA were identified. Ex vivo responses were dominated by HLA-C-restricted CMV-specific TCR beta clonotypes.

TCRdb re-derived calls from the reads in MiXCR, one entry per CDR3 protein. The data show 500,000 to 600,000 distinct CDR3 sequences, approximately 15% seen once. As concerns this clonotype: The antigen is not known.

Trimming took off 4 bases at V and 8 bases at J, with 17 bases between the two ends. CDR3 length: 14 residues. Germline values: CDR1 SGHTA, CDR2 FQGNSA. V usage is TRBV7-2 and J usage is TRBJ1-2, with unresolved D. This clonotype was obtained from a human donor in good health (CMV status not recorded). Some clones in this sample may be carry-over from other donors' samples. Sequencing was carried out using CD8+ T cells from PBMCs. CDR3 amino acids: CASSSFSEGKGYTF. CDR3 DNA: TGTGCCAGCAGCTCCTTTTCAGAGGGTAAGGGCTACACCTTC.